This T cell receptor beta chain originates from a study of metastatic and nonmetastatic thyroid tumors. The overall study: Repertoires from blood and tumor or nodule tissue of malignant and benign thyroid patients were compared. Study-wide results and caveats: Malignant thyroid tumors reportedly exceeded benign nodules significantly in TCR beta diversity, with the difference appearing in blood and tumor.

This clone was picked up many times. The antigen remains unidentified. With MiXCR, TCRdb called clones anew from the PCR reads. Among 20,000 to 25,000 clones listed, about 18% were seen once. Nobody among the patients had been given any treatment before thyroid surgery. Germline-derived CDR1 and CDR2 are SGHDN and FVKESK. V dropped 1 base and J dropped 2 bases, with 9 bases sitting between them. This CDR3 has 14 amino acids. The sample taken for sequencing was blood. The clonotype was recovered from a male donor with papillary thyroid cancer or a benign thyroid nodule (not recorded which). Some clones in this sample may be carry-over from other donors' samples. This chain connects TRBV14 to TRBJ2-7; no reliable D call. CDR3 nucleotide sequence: TGTGCCAGCAGCCAAGGACAATTAACCTACGAGCAGTACTTC. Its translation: CASSQGQLTYEQYF.